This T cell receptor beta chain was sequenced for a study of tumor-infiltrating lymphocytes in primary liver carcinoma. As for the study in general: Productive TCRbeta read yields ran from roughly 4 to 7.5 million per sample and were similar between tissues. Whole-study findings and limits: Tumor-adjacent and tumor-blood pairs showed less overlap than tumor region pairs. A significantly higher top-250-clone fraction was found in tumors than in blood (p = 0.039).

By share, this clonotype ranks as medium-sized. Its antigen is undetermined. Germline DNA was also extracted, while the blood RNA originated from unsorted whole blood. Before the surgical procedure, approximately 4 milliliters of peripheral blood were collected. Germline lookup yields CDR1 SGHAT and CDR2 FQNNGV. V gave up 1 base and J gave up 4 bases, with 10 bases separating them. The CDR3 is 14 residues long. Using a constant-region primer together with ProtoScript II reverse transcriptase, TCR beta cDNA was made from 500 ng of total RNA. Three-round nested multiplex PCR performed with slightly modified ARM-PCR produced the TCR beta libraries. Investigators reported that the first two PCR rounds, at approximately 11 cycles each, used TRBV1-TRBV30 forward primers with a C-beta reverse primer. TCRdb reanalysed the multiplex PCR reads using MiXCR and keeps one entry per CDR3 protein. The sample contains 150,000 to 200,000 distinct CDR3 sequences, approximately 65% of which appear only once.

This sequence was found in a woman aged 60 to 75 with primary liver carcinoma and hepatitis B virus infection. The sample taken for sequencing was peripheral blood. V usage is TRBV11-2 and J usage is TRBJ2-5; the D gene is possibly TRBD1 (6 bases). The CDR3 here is CASSLAGRGETQYF. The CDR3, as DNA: TGTGCCAGCAGCTTAGCGGGCAGGGGAGAGACCCAGTACTTC. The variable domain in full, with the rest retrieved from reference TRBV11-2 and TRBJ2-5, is EAGVAQSPRYKIIEKRQSVAFWCNPISGHATLYWYQQILGQGPKLLIQFQNNGVVDDSQLPKDRFSAERLKGVDSTLKIQPAKLEDSAVYLCASSLAGRGETQYFGPGTRLLVL.